This T cell receptor beta chain stems from a study of CD8 T cells in ankylosing spondylitis. This CDR3 is built from 13 residues. Study results and caveats: Blood of patients with ankylosing spondylitis appeared to be characterized by a TCR beta motif of fewer than 10 highly homologous variants. Those disease-linked clones were CD8+; they were also relatively rare in peripheral blood. In synovial fluid and blood from reactive arthritis, some motif variants were previously reported.

5'-RACE, quantitative and with molecular barcodes, yielded the TCR beta libraries. MiXCR, applied by TCRdb to the 5' RACE reads, yields one record per CDR3 protein. Of about 270,000 distinct CDR3 sequences in the sample, more than 25% were seen once. With regard to this clonotype: Its antigen is unknown.

Sample: blood, either unsorted or a sorted T cell fraction (not recorded which). The sequence was obtained from a male donor with ankylosing spondylitis or in good health (not recorded which). This chain uses TRBV12-2 with TRBJ2-5; the D call TRBD2 from the table was never checked on the DNA. TRBV12-2 is classified as a pseudogene. The DNA of the CDR3 is TGTGCAAGTCGCTTATTTCCCCGCGAGACCCAGTACTTC. Translating gives CASRLFPRETQYF.